These 3 T cell receptor beta chains were all obtained from the same sample, sequenced in a study of CD8+ T cells in alopecia areata. The sequencing template was cDNA reverse transcribed from extracted RNA. Generated by immunoSEQ multiplex PCR, the TCRdb table keeps only in-frame clones and is missing some. The sample lists 150,000 to 200,000 clones; just under 60% were seen once. This sample comprised CD4+ T cells sorted from blood, obtained at week 0. These receptors originate from a human donor with alopecia areata.

A few counts support this clone. This chain joins TRBV19 and TRBJ2-2; D may be TRBD2 (7 bases). Germline assignment: CDR1 LNHDA and CDR2 SQIVND (reference sequence). There are 17 residues in the CDR3. V lost 1 base to trimming and J lost 4 bases, with 16 bases between them. The CDR3 DNA reads TGTGCCAGTAGTATAGGCGTTTCCCGGGGGGCCACCGGGGAGCTGTTTTTT. Translated: CASSIGVSRGATGELFF.

The chain couples TRBV5-1 to TRBJ1-6, with D perhaps matching TRBD1 (6 bases). This CDR3 comprises 16 residues. Germline lookup yields CDR1 SGHRS and CDR2 YFSETQ. V was pared by 4 bases and J by 7 bases, with 18 bases between. In DNA form, the CDR3 reads TGCGCCAGCAGCCTCTTGGGGGGCGCGGGGAATTCACCCCTCCACTTT. It encodes CASSLLGGAGNSPLHF.

The chain combines TRBV11-2 with TRBJ2-3; D is undetermined. The CDR3 is 17 amino acids. Germline CDR1 and CDR2: SGHAT and FQNNGV. V shed 1 base and J shed 0 bases, with 14 bases lying between them. CDR3 sequence: CASSLGKGPSSTDTQYF. DNA for the CDR3: TGTGCCAGCAGCTTAGGAAAAGGTCCCTCTAGCACAGATACGCAGTATTTT.